This T cell receptor (beta chain) was documented in a study of technical replicates of blood from a few donors. This clone was observed a single time. Clones were read by immunoSEQ multiplex PCR, and TCRdb kept only the in-frame ones, dropping some. The sample includes 65,000 to 90,000 clones, roughly 93% of them seen just once. Trimming pared 2 bases from V and 8 bases from J, leaving 18 bases between. The CDR3 runs 15 residues. Germline loops: CDR1 MNHNS, CDR2 SASEGT. The V call is TRBV6-1, the J call TRBJ1-2; TRBD1 is a possible D gene (5 bases). What was sequenced was T cells isolated from PBMCs. The receptor comes from a human donor in good health. This CDR3 is CASSEISGMSSGYTF. In DNA, the CDR3 is TGTGCCAGCAGTGAAATTTCAGGGATGTCGTCGGGCTACACCTTC.